These 29 T cell receptor beta chains originate from one sample sequenced in a study of blood T cell repertoires in COVID-19. TCRdb keeps only in-frame clones here, not all; method: immunoSEQ multiplex PCR. The sample consists of around 91,000 clones, around 79% of them appearing once. Material for sequencing was peripheral blood. These receptors were taken from a woman aged 80 or over with active or convalescent COVID-19.

The J gene is TRBJ2-3, the V gene TRBV5-6; weak D call: TRBD2 (5 bases). The CDR3 extends over 14 amino acids. Germline CDR1 reads SGHDT; CDR2 reads YYEEEE. V was pared by 2 bases and J by 4 bases, with 11 bases between. The CDR3 nucleotides read TGTGCCAGCAGCTTTGAGGTGCGGGCAGATACGCAGTATTTT. Amino acids: CASSFEVRADTQYF.

Worth noting for this clone: The junction departs from the called germline gene at one end, perhaps through a read error. J is TRBJ2-7 and V is TRBV5-1; TRBD1 matches 10 bases. This CDR3 spans 14 amino acids. CDR1 is SGHRS and CDR2 is YFSETQ in the germline V gene. The CDR3 DNA reads TGTGCCAGCAGCACCGGGACAGGGGTCTACGAGCAGTACTTC. Translated: CASSTGTGVYEQYF. Looking up the rest from reference TRBV5-1 and TRBJ2-7 gives the full variable domain: KAGVTQTPRYLIKTRGQQVTLSCSPISGHRSVSWYQQTPGQGLQFLFEYFSETQRNKGNFPGRFSGRQFSNSRSEMNVSTLELGDSALYLCASSTGTGVYEQYFGPGTRLTVT.

The chain couples TRBV4-2 to TRBJ2-3; D is ambiguous. This CDR3 has 15 residues. V shed 0 bases and J shed 6 bases, with 13 bases lying between them. Per germline, CDR1 LGHNA and CDR2 YNFKEQ. DNA for the CDR3: TGTGCCAGCAGCCAAGAAAAGCTAGGTCAGGATACGCAGTATTTT. It codes for CASSQEKLGQDTQYF.

The sample holds one count of this clone. The CDR3 DNA reads TGTGCCAGCAGTTACAGGATCGACGAGCAGTACTTC. Translation: CASSYRIDEQYF. The chain uses TRBV7-8 and TRBJ2-7, with D possibly matching TRBD1 (5 bases). This CDR3 region has 12 residues. The germline CDR1 and CDR2 sequences are SGHVS and FQNEAQ. The V end lost 6 bases, the J end lost 5 bases, and 11 bases lay between the germline ends.

This chain uses TRBV11-3 with TRBJ1-1; the D gene is possibly TRBD1 (6 bases). The CDR3 runs to 13 residues. Germline CDR1 and CDR2: SGHNT and YENEEA. V was clipped by 1 base and J by 3 bases, with 6 bases between them. Here the CDR3 DNA reads TGTGCCAGCAGCTTAGGGGGGCACACTGAAGCTTTCTTT. Protein product: CASSLGGHTEAFF.

The rearrangement links TRBV15 to TRBJ1-5; 9 bases map to TRBD1. CDR1 LNHNV and CDR2 YYDKDF come from the germline V gene (reference sequence). The CDR3 is 16 residues long. The trim removed 0 bases at V and 5 bases at J, leaving 5 bases unmatched. The CDR3 DNA reads as TGTGCCACCAGCAGAGATTCGGACAGGGGCTATCAGCCCCAGCATTTT. Its protein is CATSRDSDRGYQPQHF.

V gene TRBV18 combines with J gene TRBJ1-2; weak D call: TRBD1 (6 bases). The ends were cut back, 4 bases at V and 8 bases at J, with 14 bases in the middle. The CDR3 runs 13 residues. CDR1 is KGHSH, CDR2 LQKENI, per germline. The CDR3 region is CASSLQGSTGYTF. In DNA, the CDR3 is TGTGCCAGCTCACTACAGGGTTCCACGGGCTACACCTTC.

The rearrangement uses TRBV19 and TRBJ2-3, with 9 bases lining up with TRBD1. Germline loops: CDR1 LNHDA, CDR2 SQIVND (reference sequence). The junction had 6 bases not matched to a gene; V was cut back by 6 bases and J by 2 bases. The CDR3 spans 15 residues. The CDR3 DNA reads as TGTGCCAGTAGACCGACAGGGGGTTTCACAGATACGCAGTATTTT. Amino acid sequence: CASRPTGGFTDTQYF.

This clone appeared once. V and J are TRBV7-3 and TRBJ2-1, with TRBD2 as a possible D gene (5 bases). Germline CDR1 is SGHTA and CDR2 is FQGTGA. The length of the CDR3 is 12 residues. Trimming removed 5 bases from V and 4 bases from J, with 6 bases in between. The CDR3 loop reads CASSPGYNEQFF. CDR3 bases: TGTGCCAGCAGCCCGGGATACAATGAGCAGTTCTTC.

The sample holds many counts of this clone. The chain couples TRBV6-5 to TRBJ2-3; D might be TRBD2 (6 bases). The CDR3 sequence is 15 residues long. CDR1 and CDR2 from the germline V gene are MNHEY and SVGAGI. V lost 7 bases and J lost 2, with 16 bases in between. This CDR3 is CASTRRATDTDTQYF. In nucleotides, the CDR3 is TGTGCCAGCACCCGGAGGGCCACGGACACAGATACGCAGTATTTT.

The chain combines TRBV7-3 with TRBJ2-1; 8 bases align to TRBD2. CDR1 and CDR2 from the germline V gene are SGHTA and FQGTGA. CDR3 size: 15 residues. With V trimmed by 0 bases and J by 7 bases, 5 bases remained unmatched. CDR3 coding DNA: TGTGCCAGCAGCTTAACAGCGGGAGTGTTTAATGAGCAGTTCTTC. This codes for CASSLTAGVFNEQFF.

The chain carries TRBV2 and TRBJ1-2; a weak D match, TRBD1 (6 bases). The V end lost 7 bases, the J end lost 4 bases, and 16 bases lay between the germline ends. This CDR3 contains 14 residues. Germline V gene sequence: CDR1 SNHLY, CDR2 FYNNEI. CDR3 region: CASTFTRGAYGYTF. CDR3 nucleotides: TGTGCCAGCACTTTCACCAGGGGTGCCTATGGCTACACCTTC.

V is TRBV4-3 and J is TRBJ2-7, with D uncertain. In germline, CDR1 is LGHNA, CDR2 YSLEER. V lost 0 bases to trimming and J lost 1 base, with 16 bases between them. This CDR3 has 17 residues. The CDR3 DNA is TGCGCCAGCAGCCAAGATCTGATAGCAGCCAGTTCCTACGAGCAGTACTTC. Translation: CASSQDLIAASSYEQYF.

The chain employs TRBV2 and TRBJ2-1, with TRBD2 matching 8 bases. V lost 1 base, J lost 9 bases, and 5 bases stayed unmatched. The germline CDR1 and CDR2 sequences are SNHLY and FYNNEI. The CDR3 loop spans 14 amino acids. The CDR3 region is CASSEVAGRGEQFF. CDR3 sequence (DNA): TGTGCCAGCAGTGAAGTAGCGGGACGGGGTGAGCAGTTCTTC.

The V call is TRBV7-6, the J call TRBJ2-5; TRBD1 agrees at 10 bases. V shed 5 bases and J 5 bases; nucleotides not matched to a gene: 8. The germline gives CDR1 SGHVS, CDR2 FNYEAQ. This CDR3 contains 15 residues. Here the CDR3 DNA reads TGTGCCAGCAGCGGCGGACAGGGGGTGGGGGAGACCCAGTACTTC. It translates to CASSGGQGVGETQYF.

The rearrangement joins TRBV6-5 to TRBJ2-3; TRBD2 agrees at 12 bases. The CDR3 length is 15 residues. Germline CDR1 is MNHEY and CDR2 is SVGAGI. Trimming cost V 6 bases and J 6 bases; bases outside gene matches: 7. CDR3 protein: CASRILAGGGDTQYF. DNA for the CDR3: TGTGCCAGCAGAATCCTAGCGGGAGGGGGGGATACGCAGTATTTT.

Concerning this clone: A junction boundary mismatches the germline segment, possibly from a read error. The CDR3 loop reads CASTRRGDYNEQFF. The DNA of the CDR3 is TGTGCCAGCACCCGGAGGGGCGACTACAATGAGCAGTTCTTC. V gene TRBV5-1 combines with J gene TRBJ2-1; D might be TRBD2 (6 bases). The CDR3 spans 14 residues. Per the germline V gene, CDR1 is SGHRS and CDR2 is YFSETQ.

The J gene is TRBJ1-1, the V gene TRBV19, with TRBD1 as a possible D gene (5 bases). Germline CDR1 is LNHDA and CDR2 is SQIVND (reference sequence). CDR3 size: 14 residues. Trimming stripped 1 base from V and 3 bases from J, with 9 bases between. The CDR3 sequence: CASSIGQSHTEAFF. As DNA, the CDR3 is TGTGCCAGTAGTATAGGACAGAGCCACACTGAAGCTTTCTTT. Full variable domain (outside the CDR3, taken from reference TRBV19 and TRBJ1-1): DGGITQSPKYLFRKEGQNVTLSCEQNLNHDAMYWYRQDPGQGLRLIYYSQIVNDFQKGDIAEGYSVSREKKESFPLTVTSAQKNPTAFYLCASSIGQSHTEAFFGQGTRLTVV.

The chain carries TRBV29-1 and TRBJ2-5; the D gene is possibly TRBD2 (5 bases). The CDR3 has 12 amino acids. Germline V lookup: CDR1 SQVTM, CDR2 ANQGSEA. The V gene lost 1 base and the J gene lost 4 bases, with 7 bases spanning the gap. CDR3 bases: TGCAGCGTTGAAGCCGGAGGAGAGACCCAGTACTTC. Protein: CSVEAGGETQYF.

In its sample, this clone was seen a few times. The chain couples TRBV18 to TRBJ2-7, with 8 bases matching TRBD2. The trim removed 0 bases at V and 6 bases at J, leaving 7 bases unmatched. Germline V lookup: CDR1 KGHSH, CDR2 LQKENI. The CDR3 length is 15 residues. As DNA, the CDR3 is TGTGCCAGCTCACCACCGCCGGGAGGGCCCCTCGAGCAGTACTTC. Translation gives CASSPPPGGPLEQYF.

The chain employs TRBV7-2 and TRBJ1-5; D possibly corresponds to TRBD1 (5 bases). The CDR3 is 14 amino acids. Germline assignment: CDR1 SGHTA and CDR2 FQGNSA. V shed 5 bases and J shed 7 bases, with 15 bases lying between them. The DNA of the CDR3 is TGTGCCAGCAGCAAGTCCCAGGGTGGCCAGCCCCAGCATTTT. Its translation: CASSKSQGGQPQHF.

The rearrangement links TRBV28 to TRBJ2-7, with D perhaps TRBD1 (5 bases). There are 15 residues in the CDR3. Per the germline V gene, CDR1 is MDHEN and CDR2 is SYDVKM. V dropped 1 base and J dropped 0 bases, with 10 bases sitting between them. The CDR3 DNA follows: TGTGCCAGCAGTTTATCAGGGATCTCCTCCTACGAGCAGTACTTC. Encoded protein: CASSLSGISSYEQYF.

A few counts support this clone. The chain employs TRBV3-1 (or the pseudogene TRBV3-2) and TRBJ2-1; a possible D gene is TRBD1 (6 bases). CDR1 is LGHDT and CDR2 is YNNKEL in the germline V gene (reference sequence). The CDR3 is 14 amino acids. V lost 8 bases and J lost 0, with 11 bases in between. DNA for the CDR3: TGTGCCAGCCAGGGGAAGAACTCCTACAATGAGCAGTTCTTC. Amino acid sequence: CASQGKNSYNEQFF.

The chain has TRBV2 and TRBJ1-4; 8 bases line up with TRBD1. The V gene end was trimmed by 6 bases and the J gene end by 10 bases; junction bases not matched to a gene: 10. Germline CDR1 and CDR2: SNHLY and FYNNEI. There are 14 residues in the CDR3. The CDR3 sequence is CASRAQGGAGKLFF. In nucleotides, the CDR3 is TGTGCCAGCAGGGCACAGGGGGGCGCGGGAAAACTGTTTTTT.

This clone was seen a few times. The chain combines TRBV2 with TRBJ1-4; maybe TRBD1 (6 bases). Germline CDR1 reads SNHLY; CDR2 reads FYNNEI. The CDR3 consists of 14 residues. V was pared by 4 bases and J by 7 bases, with 13 bases between. CDR3 residues: CASSGRTASEKLFF. Here the CDR3 DNA reads TGTGCCAGCAGTGGGAGGACAGCCAGTGAAAAACTGTTTTTT. The full variable domain, completed using reference TRBV2 and TRBJ1-4, is EPEVTQTPSHQVTQMGQEVILRCVPISNHLYFYWYRQILGQKVEFLVSFYNNEISEKSEIFDDQFSVERPDGSNFTLKIRSTKLEDSAMYFCASSGRTASEKLFFGSGTQLSVL.

V gene TRBV5-1 combines with J gene TRBJ2-1; 14 bases are shared with TRBD2. The CDR3 sequence is 15 residues long. Losses at the gene ends were 3 bases for V and 10 bases for J; bases not matched to a gene: 6. The germline CDR1 and CDR2 sequences are SGHRS and YFSETQ. CDR3 region: CASSSGLAGAEEQFF. CDR3 coding DNA: TGCGCCAGCAGCTCGGGACTAGCGGGAGCTGAGGAGCAGTTCTTC.

The chain employs TRBV6-6 and TRBJ1-1; TRBD1 aligns across 12 bases. This CDR3 spans 16 amino acids. Germline CDR1 reads MNHNY; CDR2 reads SVGAGI (reference sequence). Unmatched junction bases numbered 1, after V lost 2 bases and J lost 0 bases. CDR3 DNA sequence: TGTGCCAGCAGTTACGGGACAGGGGGCATGAACACTGAAGCTTTCTTT. Encoded protein: CASSYGTGGMNTEAFF.

This clone was recorded once. The genes are TRBV6-1 and TRBJ1-6; D gene uncertain. The CDR3 extends over 16 amino acids. CDR1 is MNHNS and CDR2 is SASEGT in the germline V gene. Trimming took off 2 bases at V and 0 bases at J, with 8 bases between the two ends. In DNA, the CDR3 is TGTGCCAGCAGTGAATCGAAGAGCTCCTATAATTCACCCCTCCACTTT. Amino acid sequence: CASSESKSSYNSPLHF.

This clone was seen a single time. This sequence joins TRBV7-3 and TRBJ2-1, with 8 bases lining up with TRBD2. CDR3 size: 15 residues. Germline lookup yields CDR1 SGHTA and CDR2 FQGTGA. The junction had 8 bases not matched to a gene; V was cut back by 1 base and J by 9 bases. The CDR3 DNA sequence: TGTGCCAGCAGCTTAAACTCGGGAGGGCCATTTGAGCAGTTCTTC. It encodes CASSLNSGGPFEQFF.